This T cell receptor (beta chain) was captured in a study of blood T cell repertoires in COVID-19. Study summary: Samples came from the United States, Italy and Spain, spanning acute and convalescent COVID-19. Nucleic acid was either cDNA or gDNA, and it came from T cells, B-cell-depleted T cells, or PBMCs.

Trimming pared 7 bases from V and 8 bases from J, leaving 14 bases between. The V gene's germline CDR1 is LNHDA and CDR2 SQIVND (reference sequence). CDR3 length: 13 residues. During active infection, Seattle patients enrolled and were then monitored through disease. In the authors' methods: For nucleated cells, counts were estimated from reference gene primer amplification. The data were produced by immunoSEQ multiplex PCR, yet TCRdb's version contains in-frame clones alone and is incomplete. V, J and clone size are those of that table, while D and trimming were read from the DNA. The table records about 100,000 clones, roughly 76% of them present only once.

This chain joins TRBV19 and TRBJ1-4, with D perhaps TRBD1 (5 bases). This TCR derives from a man aged 80 or over with COVID-19, enrolled during active disease. Sequenced sample: peripheral blood. CDR3 amino acids: CASTPAQGEKLFF. As DNA, the CDR3 is TGTGCCAGTACCCCGGCTCAGGGCGAAAAACTGTTTTTT.